This T cell receptor beta chain comes out of a study of blood T cell repertoires in COVID-19. Study information: Specimens from acute and convalescent COVID-19 originated in the United States, Italy and Spain.

In germline, CDR1 is SGHRS, CDR2 YFSETQ. This CDR3 is built from 14 residues. V was clipped by 4 bases and J by 6 bases; unmatched bases: 4. Original analysis: Reference gene primer amplification yielded estimated nucleated cell counts. The table came from immunoSEQ multiplex PCR; TCRdb's copy has only in-frame clones and leaves some out. V, J and clone size derive from that table, while D and trimming were established from the DNA sequence. The data show a few hundred thousand clones, 88% seen once. Participants were aged about 18 to 90 years, lived in over 20 US areas, and enrolled virtually. The sequenced material came from PBMCs or T cells enriched from blood (not recorded which). The sequence was obtained from a woman between 40 and 50 years old with acute COVID-19. The rearrangement uses TRBV5-1 and TRBJ2-2; 9 nucleotides agree with TRBD1. CDR3 in DNA: TGCGCCAGCAGCACAGGGGGCTTGGCCGGGGAGCTGTTTTTT. It encodes CASSTGGLAGELFF.